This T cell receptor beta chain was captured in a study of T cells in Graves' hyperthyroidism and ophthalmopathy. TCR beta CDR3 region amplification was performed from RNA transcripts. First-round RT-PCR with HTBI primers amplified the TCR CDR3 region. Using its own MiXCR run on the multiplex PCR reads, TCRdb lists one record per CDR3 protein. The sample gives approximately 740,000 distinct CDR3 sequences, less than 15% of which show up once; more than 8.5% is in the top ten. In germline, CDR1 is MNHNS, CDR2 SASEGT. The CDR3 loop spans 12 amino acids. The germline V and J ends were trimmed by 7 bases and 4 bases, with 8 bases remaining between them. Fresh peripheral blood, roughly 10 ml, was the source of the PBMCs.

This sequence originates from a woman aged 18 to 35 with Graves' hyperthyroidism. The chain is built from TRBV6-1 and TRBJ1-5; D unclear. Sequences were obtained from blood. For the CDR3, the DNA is TGTGCCAGCACCCCAGGAAATCAGCCCCAGCATTTT. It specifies CASTPGNQPQHF.